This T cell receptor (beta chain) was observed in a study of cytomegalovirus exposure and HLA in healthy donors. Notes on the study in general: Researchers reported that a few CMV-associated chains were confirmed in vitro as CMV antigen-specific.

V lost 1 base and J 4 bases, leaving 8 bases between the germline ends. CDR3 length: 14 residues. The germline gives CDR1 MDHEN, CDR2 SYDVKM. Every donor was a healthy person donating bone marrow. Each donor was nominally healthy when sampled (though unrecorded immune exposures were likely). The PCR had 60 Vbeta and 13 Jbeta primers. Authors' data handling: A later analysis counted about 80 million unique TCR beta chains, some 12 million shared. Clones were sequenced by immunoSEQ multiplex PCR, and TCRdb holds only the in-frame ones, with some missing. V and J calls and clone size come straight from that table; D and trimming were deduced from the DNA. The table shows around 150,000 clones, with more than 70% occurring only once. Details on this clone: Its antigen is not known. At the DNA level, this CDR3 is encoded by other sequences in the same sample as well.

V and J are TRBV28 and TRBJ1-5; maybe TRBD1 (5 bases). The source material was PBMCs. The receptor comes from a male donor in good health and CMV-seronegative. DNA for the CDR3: TGTGCCAGCAGTTTATTCGGGGGGAATCAGCCCCAGCATTTT. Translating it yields CASSLFGGNQPQHF.